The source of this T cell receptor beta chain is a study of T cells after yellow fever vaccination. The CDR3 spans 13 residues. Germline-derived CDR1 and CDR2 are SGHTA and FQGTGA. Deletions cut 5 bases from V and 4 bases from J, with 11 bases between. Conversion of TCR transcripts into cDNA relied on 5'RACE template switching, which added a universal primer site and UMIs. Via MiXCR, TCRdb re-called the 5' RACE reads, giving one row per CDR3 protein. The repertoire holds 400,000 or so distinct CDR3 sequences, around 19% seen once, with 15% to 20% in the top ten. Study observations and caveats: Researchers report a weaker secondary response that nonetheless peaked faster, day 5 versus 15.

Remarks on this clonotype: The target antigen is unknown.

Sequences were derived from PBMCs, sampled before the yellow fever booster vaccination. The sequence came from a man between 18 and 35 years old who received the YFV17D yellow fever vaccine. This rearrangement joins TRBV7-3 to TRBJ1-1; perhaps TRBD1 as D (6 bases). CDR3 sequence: CASSPGASTEAFF. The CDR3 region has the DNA TGTGCCAGCAGCCCAGGGGCGAGCACTGAAGCTTTCTTT.